Reported below is one TCR beta chain. This clone came up once. No antigen is known for it. Per-nucleotide qualities are absent, and no much larger clonotype sits a single base away. This sample was taken from a study of T cell changes during pregnancy in multiple sclerosis (dated by TCRdb to about 2019). In terms of the full investigation: The study looked at changes in the T cell repertoire across pregnancy in women with multiple sclerosis.

Libraries were constructed by the immunoSEQ multiplex PCR assay. The source is immuneACCESS, and TCRdb retained only in-frame sequences with V and J called. Part of the clones is not carried over; for the studies checked, unresolved V genes explain less than half of this, and the remainder is unexplained. A total of approximately 30,000 clones appear in this sample, 90% of them only once. About 10% of the sample is taken by the ten largest. Inclusive of the bounding cysteine and phenylalanine, the CDR3 is 14 residues long. Only the CDR3 DNA stays, 42 bases, in frame from base 1. At the junction V is shortened by 1 base and J by 7 bases; bases outside the gene matches: 4. CDR1 is given as SGHAT and CDR2 as FQNNGV, both from the germline V gene.

The material was CD8+ T cells from peripheral blood mononuclear cells, obtained before pregnancy. In this chain, TRBV11-2 is recombined with TRBJ2-1, with TRBD2 identical over 7 junction bases. The receptor comes from a female donor with multiple sclerosis, enrolled in a pregnancy study. The base sequence is TGTGCCAGCAGCTTAGTGACCGGGAGGAATGAGCAGTTCTTC. This translates into CASSLVTGRNEQFF.